Listed below are T cell receptor beta chains from one sample, sequenced in a study of shared clonotypes between healthy human individuals. The assay was immunoSEQ multiplex PCR, and TCRdb's table has in-frame clones only and misses some. The data hold 2 million to 3 million clones, with 93% observed a single time. The material sequenced was naive CD4+ T cells from PBMCs. The receptor source for this set is a man between 18 and 29 years old in good health. Some clones in this sample may be carry-over from other donors' samples. Each CDR3 is given without its conserved first and last residue.

J | V | CDR3
TRBJ2-2 | TRBV7-9 | ASSPLPGLVAGELF
TRBJ1-1 | TRBV19 | ASSPFSGSLYTEAF
TRBJ2-7 | TRBV27 | ASSLTQGFEQY
TRBJ1-5 | TRBV30 | AWATRGNQPQH
TRBJ2-7 | TRBV18 | ASSPGLATYEQY
TRBJ2-5 | TRBV5-1 | ASSSGLAGGETQY
TRBJ2-1 | TRBV10-3 | AISDARGSSYNEQF
TRBJ1-5 | TRBV6-1 | ASSGDREYQPQH
TRBJ1-2 | TRBV5-1 | ASSAGDRNYGYT
TRBJ2-7 | TRBV7-8 | ASSSPGTSDPYEQY
TRBJ2-7 | TRBV28 | ASSSPSGSSYEQY
TRBJ1-4 | TRBV5-4 | ASSLALGGKLF
TRBJ2-2 | TRBV4-3 | ASSQEWAGGDTGELF
TRBJ1-4 | TRBV5-1 | ASSLGTAEKLF
TRBJ2-2 | TRBV28 | ASGSSGINTGELF
TRBJ1-3 | TRBV4-2 | ASSQDNRERRY
TRBJ2-7 | TRBV27 | ASSFQLGQTYEQY
TRBJ2-2 | TRBV7-3 | ASSLSVTGELF
TRBJ1-1 | TRBV4-2 | ASSQDNRQYPEAF
TRBJ2-1 | TRBV11-3 | ASSGGTGRSYNEQF
TRBJ2-1 | TRBV30 | AWSAGGSYNEQF
TRBJ1-3 | TRBV7-2 | ASSLTPLSGNTIY
TRBJ2-1 | TRBV19 | ASSMRRELSDEQF
TRBJ2-5 | TRBV7-3 | ASSPRASGRWETQY
TRBJ1-1 | TRBV28 | ASRAPGQNTEAF
TRBJ2-6 | TRBV5-5 | ASSRTGAGANVLT
TRBJ1-4 | TRBV5-6 | ASSLAAGDRGSEKLF
TRBJ1-4 | TRBV6-1 | ASSGSGTGEKLF
TRBJ2-3 | TRBV19 | ASSRGTSGNFGTDTQY
TRBJ1-3 | TRBV2 | ASRWDLGNTIY
TRBJ2-3 | TRBV27 | ASSPPGTDSSTDTQY
TRBJ1-1 | TRBV7-9 | ASSSDSRMNTEAF
TRBJ2-7 | TRBV28 | ASSSLLGQADSYEQY
TRBJ2-4 | TRBV28 | ASSRSGTSGRASLRAKNIQY
TRBJ2-1 | TRBV5-1 | ASKDDPTGYNEQF
TRBJ2-1 | TRBV28 | ASGKNEQF
TRBJ1-1 | TRBV5-1 | ASSKGSMNTEAF
TRBJ1-4 | TRBV18 | ASSPLGEEKLF
TRBJ1-4 | TRBV7-9 | ASSLGGVAGGYEKLF
TRBJ2-1 | TRBV4-1 | ASSLGAPLDEQF
TRBJ2-2 | TRBV7-3 | ASSTRAGITGELF
TRBJ1-1 | TRBV18 | ASSPLRWLTEAF
TRBJ2-1 | TRBV14 | ASSQDLGNEQF
TRBJ1-2 | TRBV10-3 | AISARISNHGYT
TRBJ2-4 | TRBV4-1 | ASSLGGENIQY
TRBJ1-1 | TRBV28 | ASSLLGSAF
TRBJ1-1 | TRBV6-1 | ASVRNTEAF
TRBJ2-7 | TRBV27 | ASSRQGTYEQY
TRBJ1-1 | TRBV5-1 | ASSTGRGTEAF
TRBJ2-1 | TRBV10-3 | AISEWSSGAYNEQF
TRBJ2-1 | TRBV6-6 | ASSYVAGGDEQF
TRBJ2-1 | TRBV5-1 | ASSLGGSNNEQF
TRBJ1-6 | TRBV20-1 | SAESEALH